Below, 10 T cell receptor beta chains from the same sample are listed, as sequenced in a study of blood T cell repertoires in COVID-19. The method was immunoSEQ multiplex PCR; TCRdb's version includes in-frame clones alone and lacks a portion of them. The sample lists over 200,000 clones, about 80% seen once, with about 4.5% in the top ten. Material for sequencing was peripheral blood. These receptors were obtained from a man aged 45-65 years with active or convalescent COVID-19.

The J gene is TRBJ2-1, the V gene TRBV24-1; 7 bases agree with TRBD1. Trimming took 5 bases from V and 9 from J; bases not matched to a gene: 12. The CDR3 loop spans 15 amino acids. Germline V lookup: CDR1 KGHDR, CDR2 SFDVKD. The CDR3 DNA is TGTGCCACCAGTGGGCTGGGAAAAGGGGGCGGTGAGCAGTTCTTC. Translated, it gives CATSGLGKGGGEQFF.

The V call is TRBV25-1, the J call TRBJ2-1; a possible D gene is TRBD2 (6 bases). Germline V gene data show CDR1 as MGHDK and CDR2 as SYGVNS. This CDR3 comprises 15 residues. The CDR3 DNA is TGTGCGTCAGTCGGACTATTTAGCTCCTACAATGAGCAGTTCTTC. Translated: CASVGLFSSYNEQFF.

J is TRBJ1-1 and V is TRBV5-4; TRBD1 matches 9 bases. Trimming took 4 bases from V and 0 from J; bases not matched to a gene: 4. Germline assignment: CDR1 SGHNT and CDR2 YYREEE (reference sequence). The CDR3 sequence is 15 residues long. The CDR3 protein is CASSPRTGVNTEAFF. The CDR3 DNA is TGTGCCAGCAGCCCCCGGACAGGGGTGAACACTGAAGCTTTCTTT.

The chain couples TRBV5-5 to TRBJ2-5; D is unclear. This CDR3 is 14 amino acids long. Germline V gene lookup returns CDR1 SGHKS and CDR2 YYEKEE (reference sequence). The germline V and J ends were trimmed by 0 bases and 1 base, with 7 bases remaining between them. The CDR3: CASSLGLSQETQYF. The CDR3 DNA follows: TGTGCCAGCAGCTTGGGACTGAGCCAAGAGACCCAGTACTTC.

The CDR3 loop reads CASLASNEQFF. The CDR3 coding sequence is TGTGCCAGCTTAGCCTCCAATGAGCAGTTCTTC. V gene TRBV27 combines with J gene TRBJ2-1; D gene ambiguous. V gave up 8 bases and J gave up 6 bases, with 8 bases separating them. Germline CDR1 reads MNHEY; CDR2 reads SMNVEV (reference sequence). This CDR3 has 11 amino acids.

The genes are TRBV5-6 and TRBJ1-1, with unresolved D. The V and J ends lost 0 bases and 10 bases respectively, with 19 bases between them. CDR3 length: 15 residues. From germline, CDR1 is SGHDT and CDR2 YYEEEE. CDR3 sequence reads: CASSLVPYSADAAFF. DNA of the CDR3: TGTGCCAGCAGCTTGGTACCTTATAGCGCTGATGCAGCTTTCTTT.

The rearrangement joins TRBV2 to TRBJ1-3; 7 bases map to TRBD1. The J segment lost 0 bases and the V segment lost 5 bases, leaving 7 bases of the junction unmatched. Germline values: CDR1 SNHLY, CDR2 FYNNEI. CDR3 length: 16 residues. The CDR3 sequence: CASSPDRFASGNTIYF. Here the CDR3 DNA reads TGTGCCAGCAGTCCGGACAGGTTTGCCTCTGGAAACACCATATATTTT.

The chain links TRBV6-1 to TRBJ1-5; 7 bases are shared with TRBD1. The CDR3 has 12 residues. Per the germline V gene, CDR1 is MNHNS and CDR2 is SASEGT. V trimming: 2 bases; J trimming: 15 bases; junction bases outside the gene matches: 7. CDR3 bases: TGTGCCAGCAGTGAACAATGGGACAGTGGGCATTTT. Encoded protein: CASSEQWDSGHF.

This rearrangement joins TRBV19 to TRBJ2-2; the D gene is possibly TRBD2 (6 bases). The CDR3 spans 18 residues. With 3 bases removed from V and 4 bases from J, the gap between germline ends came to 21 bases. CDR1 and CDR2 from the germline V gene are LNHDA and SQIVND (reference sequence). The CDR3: CASSIPPRRVPFTGELFF. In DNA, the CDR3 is TGTGCCAGTAGTATCCCTCCTCGGAGGGTCCCTTTCACCGGGGAGCTGTTTTTT.

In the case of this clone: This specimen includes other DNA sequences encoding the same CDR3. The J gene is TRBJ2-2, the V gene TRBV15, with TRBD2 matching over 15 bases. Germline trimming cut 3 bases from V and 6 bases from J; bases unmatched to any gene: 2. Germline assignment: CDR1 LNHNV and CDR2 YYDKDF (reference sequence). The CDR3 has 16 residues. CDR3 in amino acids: CATSRGLAGGPGELFF. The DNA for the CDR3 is TGTGCCACCAGCAGGGGACTAGCGGGGGGCCCCGGGGAGCTGTTTTTT.